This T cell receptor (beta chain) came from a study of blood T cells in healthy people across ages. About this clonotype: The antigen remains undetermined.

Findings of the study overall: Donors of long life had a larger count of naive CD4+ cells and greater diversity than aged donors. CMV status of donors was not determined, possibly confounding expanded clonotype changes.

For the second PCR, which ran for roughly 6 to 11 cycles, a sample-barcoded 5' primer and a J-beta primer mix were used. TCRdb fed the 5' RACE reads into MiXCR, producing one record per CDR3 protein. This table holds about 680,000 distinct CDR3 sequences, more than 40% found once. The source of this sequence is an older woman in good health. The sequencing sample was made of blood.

DNA for the CDR3: TGTGCCAGCAGTAAAGGCGGGACCGTAAATGCCGAGCAGTACTTC. Residues: CASSKGGTVNAEQYF. The rearrangement links TRBV28 to TRBJ2-7; TRBD2 might be the D (6 bases). The CDR3 has 15 residues. The V gene lost 5 bases and the J gene lost 6 bases, with 20 bases spanning the gap. Germline V lookup: CDR1 MDHEN, CDR2 SYDVKM.